This is a list of T cell receptor beta chains from one sample in a study of blood T cell repertoires in COVID-19. Only in-frame clones appear in the TCRdb table, and some are missing; sequencing was by immunoSEQ multiplex PCR. The repertoire includes around 24,000 clones, roughly 89% of them detected once, and 25% to 30% sits in the top ten. Material for sequencing was peripheral blood. The receptors derive from a man between 70 and 80 years old with COVID-19, enrolled during active disease. Both conserved end residues are part of each CDR3.

v_call	j_call	cdr3_aa
TRBV5-5	TRBJ2-1	CASSLALAGWEQFF
TRBV21-1	TRBJ2-1	CASSKVFRERVKNEQFF
TRBV4-2	TRBJ1-1	CASSQPVRARGTEAFF
TRBV18	TRBJ2-7	CASSPQAGKNEQYF
TRBV29-1	TRBJ1-3	CSVVQGPGNTIYF
TRBV19	TRBJ1-1	CASSVQLNTEAFF
TRBV5-1	TRBJ2-6	CASSPRTGGDVGANVLTF
TRBV1	TRBJ1-1	CTSRQGAANTEAFF
TRBV15	TRBJ1-1	CATSTGGPGEAFF
TRBV5-1	TRBJ1-1	CASSLDVGGLNTEAFF
TRBV4-1	TRBJ2-7	CASSQYRTAYEQYF
TRBV30	TRBJ1-3	CAWSQGIGNTIYF
TRBV5-1	TRBJ2-1	CASSLGGPLNEQFF
TRBV5-4	TRBJ2-3	CASSPTGADTQYF
TRBV7-2	TRBJ2-5	CASSPRARARETQYF
TRBV7-9	TRBJ1-4	CASSLISRGGEKLFF
TRBV2	TRBJ2-7	CASAPRTSGYEQYF
TRBV6-5	TRBJ2-1	CASGLSYNEQFF
TRBV6-4	TRBJ1-1	CASSDSASLNTEAFF
TRBV6-1	TRBJ1-5	CASSENRGYNQPQHF
TRBV4-2	TRBJ2-2	CASSTELNTGELFF
TRBV2	TRBJ1-6	CASTQGDSPLHF
TRBV6-5	TRBJ2-7	CASSSGTGVSYEQYF
TRBV19	TRBJ2-1	CASSIRRGHVDEQFF
TRBV30	TRBJ1-4	CAWSVERGTTNEKLFF
TRBV7-2	TRBJ2-7	CASSLAVLGGEQYF
TRBV7-9	TRBJ2-3	CASSPVDTQYF
TRBV20-1	TRBJ2-1	CSASRPSGEQFF
TRBV5-6	TRBJ1-5	CASSSVFSNQPQHF
TRBV19	TRBJ2-6	CASSIISGANVLTF
TRBV3-1/TRBV3-2	TRBJ2-3	CASSHSGTDTQYF
TRBV30	TRBJ1-6	CAWVKTGANSPLHF
TRBV2	TRBJ1-2	CASGGDIYGYTF
TRBV5-1	TRBJ2-5	CASKQGSKETQYF
TRBV4-1	TRBJ1-1	CASSLNIRQKTEAFF
TRBV6-5	TRBJ1-5	CASHYREESNQPQHF
TRBV30	TRBJ2-7	CAWRYSGGEQYF
TRBV9	TRBJ2-1	CASSVSSGRARSYNEQFF
TRBV5-1	TRBJ1-2	CASSLEGNYGYTF
TRBV7-9	TRBJ2-5	CASLISQGPGETQYF
TRBV5-6	TRBJ2-1	CASAGGAPYNEQFF
TRBV27	TRBJ1-2	CASSPRTGTNYGYTF
TRBV27	TRBJ1-6	CASTPWGGADSPLHF
TRBV5-6	TRBJ1-1	CASSLGDSEAFF
TRBV19	TRBJ1-1	CASSYGTGTEAFF
TRBV7-9	TRBJ2-3	CASSSPGLLGDTQYF
TRBV5-1	TRBJ2-7	CASSLEGVYEQYF
TRBV5-1	TRBJ1-2	CASSPTGEGYTF